This T cell receptor beta chain was captured by sequencing in a study of CD8 T cells in Susac syndrome (dated by TCRdb to the late 2010s). The study in broad terms: Of the Susac syndrome patients who were sequenced, eight or nine were in clinical remission while more than five had clinically active disease. At blood withdrawal, Susac syndrome patients were either therapy-naive, taking corticosteroids (in some cases with IVIg as well), or taking IVIg alone. Repertoire sequencing was used to test whether CD8+ T cell activation and differentiation in Susac syndrome was antigen driven. Clonality of the CD8+ T cell repertoire was compared between around eleven healthy donors, approximately 14 Susac syndrome patients and 15 multiple sclerosis patients.

Overall results and qualifications from the work: The number of individuals in the TCR sequencing and HLA analysis was acknowledged as relatively small. Clonal expansion was observed in Susac syndrome CD8+ repertoires, with the highest expansion in CD8+ TEMRA cells and greater expansion in clinically active than in remitting patients. Looking at Susac-specific public clones, the researchers identified fewer than 20 in the total CD8+ repertoire and five in the CD8+ TEMRA repertoire.

As to this clonotype: The specificity of this receptor is unknown. No much larger clone exists at a distance of one base, and base qualities are not known.

RNA was extracted using the RNeasy kit, and roughly 0.45 to 1 microgram was reverse transcribed with random hexamers. TCR beta CDR3 regions were amplified with the immunoSEQ multiplex PCR assay covering 54 Vbeta and 13 Jbeta segments. To correct PCR amplification bias, a synthetic template baseline was used for both primer optimization and computational correction. The published analysis was carried out like this. Reads were assigned to V, D and J genes according to IMGT and analyzed in immunoSEQ Analyzer, with only productive sequences retained. Clonality was calculated as one minus the Shannon entropy normalized by log2 of the number of productive unique sequences. Public and private clones were assessed among the 100 most prevalent clones of each patient and control. Clones were defined as Susac-specific if absent from the healthy and MS cohorts, from around 1,100 published viral clones and from other ImmuneACCESS disease sequences. The public reads were run again by TCRdb, first through fastp at Q25 and then through MiXCR, and only productive beta chains were kept. One record per CDR3 amino acid sequence lists the most common genes and DNA. TCRdb's processing, not the authors', yielded these V and J calls. This sample lists roughly 86,000 distinct CDR3 sequences; about 96% were detected once. The leading ten clones occupy roughly 0.62% of the sample.

Peripheral blood CD8+ and CD4+ T cells from healthy donors, Susac syndrome patients and multiple sclerosis patients were profiled using high-throughput TCR beta sequencing. Susac syndrome patients met recently defined diagnostic criteria for definite or probable disease. Bulk CD8+ and CD4+ T cells were purified magnetically by negative isolation, whereas CD8+ TEMRA cells were enriched by FACS. Blood was collected in EDTA tubes and processed within 24 hours, with PBMCs isolated through density gradient centrifugation. PBMCs intended for TCR sequencing were cryopreserved in liquid nitrogen and were subsequently thawed in a 37 degrees C water bath. The sorted or isolated CD4+, CD8+ and CD8+ TEMRA cells had a purity of 90% or higher. Trimming takes 1 base from V and 7 bases from J, and the germline ends sit 10 bases apart. The CDR3 contains 12 residues, cysteine and phenylalanine counted. Just CDR3 DNA is preserved here, 36 bases in frame from base 1. The germline V gene (reference sequence) specifies GTSNPN as CDR1 and SVGIG as CDR2.

The receptor was isolated from a human donor with Susac syndrome. The material sequenced was CD8+ T cells from PBMCs. The V gene is TRBV30 and the J gene is TRBJ1-1; no D segment can be confidently identified. The bases are TGTGCCTGGAGTGCGACCGACGGTGAAGCTTTCTTT. Its coded protein is CAWSATDGEAFF.